The 29 T cell receptor beta chains given below trace back to one sample, sequenced in a study of identical twins. A single record per CDR3 protein comes from TCRdb applying MiXCR to the 5' RACE reads. The repertoire holds about 190,000 distinct CDR3 sequences, with around 15% as singletons. The same specimen was also included in a second study, on T cells expressing NK-cell markers.

The sample consisted of CD8+ T cells sorted from blood. All receptors derive from a woman aged 18-29 years in good health.

V is TRBV27 and J is TRBJ2-5; D is uncertain. Germline V CDR1 and CDR2: MNHEY, SMNVEV (reference sequence). V lost 6 bases and J 4 bases, leaving 21 bases between the germline ends. This CDR3 comprises 16 residues. The CDR3 bases are TGTGCCAGCAGGCCCCCCCCTCCCACTGGGTCAGAGACCCAGTACTTC. Its protein is CASRPPPPTGSETQYF.

V gene TRBV18 combines with J gene TRBJ2-1; 7 bases align to TRBD2. The CDR3 consists of 17 residues. V lost 0 bases to trimming and J lost 2 bases; unmatched junction nucleotides: 7. Germline assignment: CDR1 KGHSH and CDR2 LQKENI. The CDR3 region is CASSPPGTGGTYNEQFF. CDR3 bases: TGTGCCAGCTCACCACCCGGCACGGGAGGAACCTACAATGAGCAGTTCTTC.

This clonotype was detected a few times. The chain couples TRBV15 to TRBJ2-1, with D unclear. Germline loops: CDR1 LNHNV, CDR2 YYDKDF (reference sequence). CDR3 size: 12 residues. V lost 0 bases and J 10 bases, leaving 7 bases between the germline ends. In DNA, the CDR3 is TGTGCCACCAGCAGAGATTTTCGCGAGCAGTTCTTC. Translating it yields CATSRDFREQFF. The variable domain in full, completed from reference TRBV15 and TRBJ2-1, reads DAMVIQNPRYQVTQFGKPVTLSCSQTLNHNVMYWYQQKSSQAPKLLFHYYDKDFNNEADTPDNFQSRRPNTSFCFLDIRSPGLGDTAMYLCATSRDFREQFFGPGTRLTVL.

V gene TRBV20-1 combines with J gene TRBJ1-2; D may be TRBD1 (5 bases). The CDR3 runs 16 residues. V was shortened by 6 bases and J by 1 base, with 21 bases between the two germline ends. Germline lookup yields CDR1 DFQATT and CDR2 SNEGSKA (reference sequence). CDR3 in amino acids: CSAPALISGSNYGYTF. The CDR3 DNA sequence: TGCAGTGCCCCAGCCCTTATTTCAGGGAGTAACTATGGCTACACCTTC.

This clonotype was found a few times. The chain carries TRBV27 and TRBJ2-1; 8 positions match TRBD2. V lost 4 bases, J lost 0 bases, and 8 bases stayed unmatched. Germline assignment: CDR1 MNHEY and CDR2 SMNVEV (reference sequence). The CDR3 loop spans 17 amino acids. Here the CDR3 reads CASSYPTSGSSYNEQFF. The CDR3 bases are TGTGCCAGCAGTTACCCAACTAGCGGAAGCTCCTACAATGAGCAGTTCTTC.

CDR3 DNA sequence: TGTGCCACCAGCAGAGAGGGGGTGAACACTGAAGCTTTCTTT. It specifies CATSREGVNTEAFF. This chain links TRBV15 with TRBJ1-1; TRBD1 might be the D (5 bases). Germline loops: CDR1 LNHNV, CDR2 YYDKDF (reference sequence). V was trimmed by 0 bases and J by 0 bases, leaving 5 bases between them. The CDR3 runs to 14 residues.

This clonotype appeared a few times. The chain links TRBV4-1 to TRBJ1-6; D is ambiguous. Germline assignment: CDR1 MGHRA and CDR2 YSYEKL. Trimming took off 1 base at V and 3 bases at J, with 10 bases between the two ends. The CDR3 is 16 amino acids. The CDR3 DNA sequence: TGCGCCAGCAGCCAAGGAGGGATTTTCTATAATTCACCCCTCCACTTT. Translating it yields CASSQGGIFYNSPLHF.

This clonotype has a handful of counts. The chain is built from TRBV20-1 and TRBJ2-3, with D unresolved. The V end lost 6 bases, the J end lost 0 bases, and 10 bases lay between the germline ends. This CDR3 spans 13 amino acids. Germline CDR1 is DFQATT and CDR2 is SNEGSKA (reference sequence). CDR3 DNA: TGCAGTGCGTCGAGAGCTAGCACAGATACGCAGTATTTT. Encoded protein: CSASRASTDTQYF.

This clonotype has a handful of counts. The chain couples TRBV29-1 to TRBJ2-2, with D unclear. This CDR3 contains 13 residues. Germline CDR1 is SQVTM and CDR2 is ANQGSEA. Trimming shortened V by 0 bases and J by 5 bases, and 7 bases separated the two germline ends. The CDR3 nucleotides read TGCAGCGTTGAAGATGGGGTTACCGGGGAGCTGTTTTTT. Protein product: CSVEDGVTGELFF.

This clonotype came up a few times. The rearrangement joins TRBV15 to TRBJ2-3; 7 positions agree with TRBD1. The CDR3 loop spans 18 amino acids. CDR1 is LNHNV, CDR2 YYDKDF, per germline (reference sequence). The junction had 10 bases not matched to a gene; V was cut back by 0 bases and J by 1 base. The CDR3 protein is CATSRDHRGQVGTDTQYF. CDR3 nucleotide sequence: TGTGCCACCAGCAGAGATCACAGGGGTCAGGTGGGCACAGATACGCAGTATTTT.

This clonotype came up a few times. The chain couples TRBV12-3 or TRBV12-4 to TRBJ1-1; D possibly corresponds to TRBD1 (6 bases). The CDR3 runs to 13 residues. Trimming took 6 bases from V and 2 from J, leaving 10 bases between them. The CDR3 protein is CASRPDRNTEAFF. In DNA form, the CDR3 reads TGTGCCAGCAGGCCGGACAGAAACACTGAAGCTTTCTTT.

V usage is TRBV11-3 and J usage is TRBJ2-3, with TRBD1 matching over 11 bases. J was trimmed by 6 bases and V by 5 bases; bases with no gene match: 7. Germline assignment: CDR1 SGHNT and CDR2 YENEEA. The CDR3 runs to 15 residues. CDR3 bases: TGTGCCAGCAGCCCGGGACAGGGGGGTGTGGATACGCAGTATTTT. This translates into CASSPGQGGVDTQYF.

The genes are TRBV11-3 and TRBJ2-7, with D possibly matching TRBD2 (5 bases). Trimming pared 2 bases from V and 4 bases from J, leaving 12 bases between. CDR3 length: 14 residues. Looked up from germline, CDR1 is SGHNT and CDR2 is YENEEA. The DNA of the CDR3 is TGTGCCAGCAGCTTACCGCCCCGGGAATACGAGCAGTACTTC. Its protein product is CASSLPPREYEQYF.

V usage is TRBV12-3 or TRBV12-4 and J usage is TRBJ2-7, with D possibly matching TRBD1 (6 bases). CDR3 length: 13 residues. Trimming took off 6 bases at V and 5 bases at J, with 14 bases between the two ends. The CDR3 loop is CASRDARGNEQYF. The CDR3 nucleotides read TGTGCCAGCAGAGATGCTAGGGGGAACGAGCAGTACTTC.

The chain joins TRBV29-1 to TRBJ2-2; D call uncertain. This CDR3 spans 12 amino acids. V lost 5 bases to trimming and J lost 0 bases, with 4 bases between them. Germline CDR1 is SQVTM and CDR2 is ANQGSEA. CDR3 residues: CSVMTNTGELFF. The CDR3 nucleotides read TGCAGCGTTATGACGAACACCGGGGAGCTGTTTTTT.

V is TRBV6-1 and J is TRBJ2-5; 11 nucleotides line up with TRBD2. The CDR3 spans 15 residues. Germline-derived CDR1 and CDR2 are MNHNS and SASEGT. With 5 bases clipped from V and 5 bases from J, the junction kept 7 bases outside the gene matches. Here the CDR3 DNA reads TGTGCCAGCAGTAAGATAGCGGGAGGGCGCGAGACCCAGTACTTC. Translating gives CASSKIAGGRETQYF.

The chain couples TRBV6-2 or TRBV6-3 to TRBJ1-1; maybe TRBD1 (5 bases). Germline assignment: CDR1 MNHEY and CDR2 SVGEGT. The CDR3 covers 13 residues. V lost 5 bases to trimming and J lost 7 bases, with 14 bases between them. In DNA, the CDR3 is TGTGCCAGCAGTCCCGTCCTGGGACGTGAAGCTTTCTTT. Residues: CASSPVLGREAFF.

This clonotype was detected a few times. CDR3 sequence: CASNPRDRGGNTIYF. CDR3 bases: TGTGCCAGCAACCCACGGGACAGGGGTGGAAACACCATATATTTT. The rearrangement links TRBV12-3 or TRBV12-4 to TRBJ1-3; TRBD1 matches at 10 bases. V trimming: 7 bases; J trimming: 3 bases; junction bases outside the gene matches: 6. This CDR3 comprises 15 residues.

The CDR3 region has the DNA TGTGCCAGCAGCTTAGAACAGGGGGCGAAGTACGAGCAGTACTTC. Encoded protein: CASSLEQGAKYEQYF. The V call is TRBV11-2, the J call TRBJ2-7, with 9 bases fitting TRBD1. CDR3 length: 15 residues. Germline-derived CDR1 and CDR2 are SGHAT and FQNNGV. The V segment lost 0 bases and the J segment 4 bases; nucleotides outside the gene matches: 4.

The chain uses TRBV29-1 and TRBJ2-3; perhaps D is TRBD1 or TRBD2 (5 bases each). Trimming cost V 4 bases and J 3 bases, with 14 bases left between them. Germline values: CDR1 SQVTM, CDR2 ANQGSEA. The CDR3 consists of 14 residues. The CDR3 sequence: CSVVGSGRTDTQYF. The CDR3 DNA follows: TGCAGCGTTGTTGGTTCGGGGCGTACAGATACGCAGTATTTT.

The J gene is TRBJ2-5, the V gene TRBV10-3; D is undetermined. The CDR3 has 14 amino acids. The V end lost 4 bases, the J end lost 7 bases, and 16 bases lay between the germline ends. Germline CDR1 reads ENHRY; CDR2 reads SYGVKD. CDR3 coding DNA: TGTGCCATCAGTGCCCCACAAGTACTAAGGACCCAGTACTTC. Translated: CAISAPQVLRTQYF.

The chain uses TRBV6-5 and TRBJ2-3, with D uncertain. V was shortened by 1 base and J by 0 bases, with 20 bases between the two germline ends. The CDR3 runs to 19 residues. Per germline, CDR1 MNHEY and CDR2 SVGAGI. CDR3 bases: TGTGCCAGCAGTTACTACCTTAGACCCGACCCCGAAAGCACAGATACGCAGTATTTT. This translates into CASSYYLRPDPESTDTQYF.

This chain joins TRBV20-1 and TRBJ1-2, with a possible D match to TRBD1 (5 bases). V shed 0 bases and J shed 5 bases, with 13 bases lying between them. The CDR3 runs 14 residues. Per the germline V gene, CDR1 is DFQATT and CDR2 is SNEGSKA (reference sequence). The CDR3 sequence is CSARDYGGVYGYTF. The CDR3 DNA sequence: TGCAGTGCTAGAGATTACGGGGGAGTGTATGGCTACACCTTC.

The rearrangement links TRBV7-6 to TRBJ2-1, with TRBD2 matching over 9 bases. The CDR3 loop spans 14 amino acids. Trimming at V came to 6 bases and at J to 8 bases, leaving 8 bases not matched to a gene. Looked up from germline, CDR1 is SGHVS and CDR2 is FNYEAQ. CDR3 sequence: CASRPSGGLDEQFF. The CDR3 DNA follows: TGTGCCAGCAGGCCGAGCGGGGGGTTGGATGAGCAGTTCTTC.

This rearrangement joins TRBV20-1 to TRBJ1-1, with D uncertain. Trimming cost V 0 bases and J 2 bases, with 10 bases left between them. CDR1 DFQATT and CDR2 SNEGSKA come from the germline V gene (reference sequence). The CDR3 sequence is 14 residues long. CDR3 amino acids: CSARDLTLNTEAFF. Written as DNA, the CDR3 is TGCAGTGCTAGAGACCTAACCCTCAACACTGAAGCTTTCTTT.

CDR3 residues: CASRGLAGGTEQFF. Here the CDR3 DNA reads TGTGCCAGCAGGGGACTAGCGGGGGGTACTGAGCAGTTCTTC. The chain uses TRBV12-3 or TRBV12-4 and TRBJ2-1; 15 bases line up with TRBD2. The V and J ends lost 6 bases and 9 bases, in that order; junction bases with no gene match: 3. This CDR3 spans 14 amino acids.

The table lists this clonotype with a few counts. CDR3 region: CSVYVPDRAYGYTF. Written as DNA, the CDR3 is TGCAGCGTTTATGTTCCGGACAGGGCCTATGGCTACACCTTC. The V call is TRBV29-1, the J call TRBJ1-2, with 8 bases fitting TRBD1. V gave up 5 bases and J gave up 4 bases; unmatched junction bases: 9. This CDR3 has 14 amino acids. CDR1 is SQVTM, CDR2 ANQGSEA, per germline. The variable domain in full, completed from reference TRBV29-1 and TRBJ1-2, reads SAVISQKPSRDICQRGTSLTIQCQVDSQVTMMFWYRQQPGQSLTLIATANQGSEATYESGFVIDKFPISRPNLTFSTLTVSNMSPEDSSIYLCSVYVPDRAYGYTFGSGTRLTVV.

This clonotype has just a few counts. This rearrangement joins TRBV27 to TRBJ2-1, with 9 bases aligning to TRBD2. Looked up from germline, CDR1 is MNHEY and CDR2 is SMNVEV (reference sequence). The V gene end was trimmed by 5 bases and the J gene end by 4 bases; junction bases not matched to a gene: 15. This CDR3 is 18 amino acids long. The CDR3 region has the DNA TGTGCCAGCAGTAAAAATAGAAGCGGGAGGCGTAGGTACAATGAGCAGTTCTTC. As protein: CASSKNRSGRRRYNEQFF.

The rearrangement uses TRBV11-2 and TRBJ2-5; D ambiguous. Germline V CDR1 and CDR2: SGHAT, FQNNGV. CDR3 length: 14 amino acids. V gave up 1 base and J gave up 1 base, with 7 bases separating them. CDR3 bases: TGTGCCAGCAGCTTAGGCGTGGGCCAAGAGACCCAGTACTTC. Translating gives CASSLGVGQETQYF.